Listed below are T cell receptor beta chains from one sample, sequenced in a study of Ad26.COV2.S vaccination and SARS-CoV-2 variants. Produced via immunoSEQ multiplex PCR; TCRdb's table is partial and in-frame only. The table has more than 300,000 clones, around 81% seen once; the top ten hold around 2.2%. This material consisted of peripheral blood, taken in a trial of Ad26.COV2.S vaccine versus placebo. Receptors were obtained from a person between 18 and 60 years old who received the Ad26.COV2.S COVID-19 vaccine or a placebo. Both conserved end residues are part of each CDR3. The D gene is left open where the match is weak. Clone size is stated in some rows and not others, as once, few, many or a class when expanded.

>TRBV3-1/TRBV3-2|TRBJ2-7|few|14|NA
CASSQDNRVYEQYF
TGTGCCAGCAGCCAAGATAACAGGGTCTACGAGCAGTACTTC
>TRBV28|TRBJ2-1|NA|13|NA
CASSLSGRNEQFF
TGTGCCAGCAGTCTCTCGGGGAGGAATGAGCAGTTCTTC
>TRBV7-9|TRBJ2-6|NA|18|NA
CASSSRVGEFSGANVLTF
TGTGCCAGCAGCTCCCGAGTGGGGGAATTTTCTGGGGCCAACGTCCTGACTTTC
>TRBV5-6|TRBJ2-1|NA|16|NA
CASSLRPAVSYNEQFF
TGTGCCAGCAGCTTGAGGCCAGCGGTCTCCTACAATGAGCAGTTCTTC
>TRBV20-1|TRBJ2-7|NA|11|NA
CSAHRRNEQYF
TGCAGTGCTCATAGAAGGAACGAGCAGTACTTC
>TRBV20-1|TRBJ2-7|NA|14|TRBD1
CSASRTGGHTEQYF
TGCAGTGCTAGTAGGACAGGGGGTCATACCGAGCAGTACTTC
>TRBV28|TRBJ2-7|NA|13|NA
CASSVGRSYEQYF
TGTGCCAGCAGTGTGGGACGGTCCTACGAGCAGTACTTC
>TRBV9|TRBJ2-3|NA|17|NA
CASSVDPAGRGEDTQYF
TGTGCCAGCAGCGTAGATCCCGCAGGGAGAGGCGAAGATACGCAGTATTTT
>TRBV21-1|TRBJ1-5|NA|18|NA
CASKTGNLNGDSNQPQHF
TGTGCCAGCAAGACAGGGAACCTTAACGGGGATAGCAATCAGCCCCAGCATTTT
>TRBV9|TRBJ2-7|NA|16|TRBD1
CASPSDRTSSSYEQYF
TGTGCCAGCCCATCGGACAGGACAAGTTCTTCCTACGAGCAGTACTTC
>TRBV7-3|TRBJ1-2|NA|13|TRBD1
CASSSTDREDYTF
TGTGCCAGCAGCTCGACGGACAGGGAAGACTACACCTTC
>TRBV19|TRBJ2-1|once|15|TRBD2
CASSPAVAGSNEQFF
TGTGCCAGTAGTCCGGCGGTAGCGGGGTCCAATGAGCAGTTCTTC
>TRBV5-1|TRBJ2-7|NA|12|NA
CASSLHGDEQYF
TGCGCCAGCAGCTTGCACGGGGACGAGCAGTACTTC
>TRBV18|TRBJ2-1|NA|17|NA
CASSPQVGTGSYNEQFF
TGTGCCAGCTCACCACAGGTAGGGACGGGCTCCTACAATGAGCAGTTCTTC